The 10 T cell receptor beta chains below all came from one sample that was sequenced in a study of cytomegalovirus exposure and HLA in healthy donors. Primers included in the PCR were 60 Vbeta and 13 Jbeta primers. The method was immunoSEQ multiplex PCR; TCRdb's version includes in-frame clones alone and lacks a portion of them. The table includes about 92,000 clones, under 80% detected once. Source material: PBMCs. Source of these receptors: a man aged 45-65 years in good health and CMV-seropositive.

The sample holds one count of this clone. The V call is TRBV27, the J call TRBJ1-2; D is unclear. This CDR3 has 13 residues. Germline V lookup: CDR1 MNHEY, CDR2 SMNVEV (reference sequence). Trimming took off 4 bases at V and 6 bases at J, with 12 bases between the two ends. CDR3 amino acids: CASSSQVANGYTF. The DNA of the CDR3 is TGTGCCAGCAGTTCTCAGGTGGCGAATGGCTACACCTTC.

J is TRBJ1-1 and V is TRBV30; unclear D gene. Trimming stripped 4 bases from V and 10 bases from J, with 13 bases between. The germline gives CDR1 GTSNPN, CDR2 SVGIG (reference sequence). This CDR3 comprises 11 residues. The CDR3 loop is CAWTGEVRAFF. CDR3 in DNA: TGTGCCTGGACCGGGGAGGTGCGAGCTTTCTTT. The full variable domain, with the rest looked up from reference TRBV30 and TRBJ1-1, is SQTIHQWPATLVQPVGSPLSLECTVEGTSNPNLYWYRQAAGRGLQLLFYSVGIGQISSEVPQNLSASRPQDRQFILSSKKLLLSDSGFYLCAWTGEVRAFFGQGTRLTVV.

In DNA form, the CDR3 reads TGTGCCAGCAGCCCTCCCCCTGGAAACACCATATATTTT. Protein: CASSPPPGNTIYF. This sequence joins TRBV7-9 and TRBJ1-3; no firm D call. CDR1 and CDR2 (germline): SEHNR, FQNEAQ (reference sequence). The germline V and J ends were trimmed by 5 bases and 2 bases, with 7 bases remaining between them. This CDR3 region has 13 residues.

V gene TRBV25-1 combines with J gene TRBJ2-1; D ambiguous. The CDR3 is 18 amino acids. Germline V lookup: CDR1 MGHDK, CDR2 SYGVNS. Trimming shortened V by 1 base and J by 0 bases, and 16 bases separated the two germline ends. The CDR3 nucleotides are TGTGCCAGCAGTGAATCCATTGGCTGGCGCGGCTCCTACAATGAGCAGTTCTTC. Translation: CASSESIGWRGSYNEQFF.

The chain employs TRBV23-1 and TRBJ2-7; 10 bases are shared with TRBD1. TRBV23-1 is reported as an ORF; its role is uncertain. Germline trimming cut 2 bases from V and 0 bases from J; bases unmatched to any gene: 7. The CDR3 spans 17 residues. CDR3 nucleotide sequence: TGCGCCAGCAGTCAACCGAAAGGACAGGGGGTCTCCTACGAGCAGTACTTC. This codes for CASSQPKGQGVSYEQYF.

This chain links TRBV7-2 with TRBJ2-5; the match to TRBD2 covers 7 bases. The CDR3 is 13 residues long. The J segment lost 11 bases and the V segment lost 2 bases, leaving 8 bases of the junction unmatched. From germline, CDR1 is SGHTA and CDR2 FQGNSA. The CDR3 sequence: CASSLLASGEQYF. Here the CDR3 DNA reads TGTGCCAGCAGCTTATTAGCTAGCGGAGAGCAGTACTTC.

In this sample, this clone turned up once. The chain joins TRBV6-1 to TRBJ2-7, with 11 positions matching TRBD1. Germline CDR1 and CDR2: MNHNS and SASEGT. Trimming took 6 bases from V and 3 from J; bases not matched to a gene: 4. The CDR3 is made up of 14 amino acids. The CDR3 region is CASRPGQGVYEQYF. The CDR3 region has the DNA TGTGCCAGCAGACCGGGACAGGGGGTCTACGAGCAGTACTTC.

This chain joins TRBV29-1 and TRBJ2-5, with D possibly matching TRBD1 (5 bases). The germline CDR1 and CDR2 sequences are SQVTM and ANQGSEA. V lost 4 bases, J lost 2 bases, and 8 bases lay in between. This CDR3 has 12 amino acids. The CDR3 DNA follows: TGCAGCGTTGGGACAACTCAAGAGACCCAGTACTTC. This gives the protein CSVGTTQETQYF.

V and J are TRBV7-3 and TRBJ2-7; no definite D call. Germline loops: CDR1 SGHTA, CDR2 FQGTGA. CDR3 length: 14 amino acids. V was trimmed by 5 bases and J by 2 bases, leaving 13 bases between them. CDR3 DNA: TGTGCCAGCAGCGCAACTAACTTCCCCTACGAGCAGTACTTC. Its protein is CASSATNFPYEQYF.

This chain uses TRBV11-1 with TRBJ2-6; D is ambiguous. Germline values: CDR1 SGHAT, CDR2 FQDESV (reference sequence). The CDR3 loop spans 15 amino acids. V shed 10 bases and J shed 1 base, with 14 bases lying between them. The CDR3 protein is CATPRLGSGANVLTF. For the CDR3, the DNA is TGTGCCACCCCACGGCTAGGTTCTGGGGCCAACGTCCTGACTTTC.